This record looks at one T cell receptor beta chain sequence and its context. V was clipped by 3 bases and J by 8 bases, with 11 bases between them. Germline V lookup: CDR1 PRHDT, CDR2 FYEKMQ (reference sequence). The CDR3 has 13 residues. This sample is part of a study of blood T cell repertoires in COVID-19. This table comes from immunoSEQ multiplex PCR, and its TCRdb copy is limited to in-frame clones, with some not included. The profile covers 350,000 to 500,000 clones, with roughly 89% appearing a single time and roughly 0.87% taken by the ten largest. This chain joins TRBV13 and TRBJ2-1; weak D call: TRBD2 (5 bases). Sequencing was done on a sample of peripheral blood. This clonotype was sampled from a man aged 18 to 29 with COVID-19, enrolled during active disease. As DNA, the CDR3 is TGTGCCAGCAGCTTCACTAGGAGCCATGAGCAGTTCTTC. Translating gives CASSFTRSHEQFF.